Each of the 30 T cell receptor beta chains below was sequenced from the same sample in a study of T cells after yellow fever vaccination. TCRdb re-called the 5' RACE reads through MiXCR, storing one row per CDR3 protein. The top ten hold roughly 25% of the sample, which has approximately 110,000 distinct CDR3 sequences, 8.4% seen once. Sequencing used CD8+ T cells sorted from PBMCs, obtained 45 days after the yellow fever booster vaccination. These receptors were taken from a man aged 25 to 45 who received the YFV17D yellow fever vaccine.

The gene calls are TRBV11-2 and TRBJ2-5, with a weak D call TRBD2 (5 bases). Trimming removed 8 bases from V and 5 bases from J, with 18 bases in between. The germline V gene encodes CDR1 SGHAT and CDR2 FQNNGV. CDR3 length: 14 residues. The CDR3 region has the DNA TGTGCCAGCGGAAACCGGGGAGCGGCCGAGACCCAGTACTTC. It is translated as CASGNRGAAETQYF.

This clonotype has just a few counts. The chain has TRBV14 and TRBJ2-1; D not certain. Germline values: CDR1 SGHDN, CDR2 FVKESK. The CDR3 sequence is 15 residues long. The V end was cut by 4 bases, the J end by 7 bases, with 17 bases between. Written as DNA, the CDR3 is TGTGCCAGCAGCCCAGCAGCCATAGTGGGGAATGAGCAGTTCTTC. This translates into CASSPAAIVGNEQFF.

This clonotype was seen many times. The rearrangement links TRBV27 to TRBJ2-7, with 8 positions matching TRBD1. The CDR3 sequence is 14 residues long. Germline-derived CDR1 and CDR2 are MNHEY and SMNVEV (reference sequence). With V trimmed by 6 bases and J by 6 bases, 10 bases remained unmatched. CDR3 in amino acids: CASSPGQGVFEQYF. CDR3 sequence (DNA): TGTGCCAGCAGCCCCGGACAGGGTGTGTTCGAGCAGTACTTC.

In this sample, this clonotype turned up a few times. V gene TRBV11-2 combines with J gene TRBJ2-1, with 8 bases matching TRBD2. The V segment lost 7 bases and the J segment 4 bases; nucleotides outside the gene matches: 12. Germline values: CDR1 SGHAT, CDR2 FQNNGV. The CDR3 covers 16 residues. The CDR3 DNA reads as TGTGCCAGCAACCAGACCCTAGCGGGTTCATACAATGAGCAGTTCTTC. Its translation: CASNQTLAGSYNEQFF.

This clonotype came up many times. The chain links TRBV2 to TRBJ2-2; D ambiguous. This CDR3 comprises 12 residues. Per the germline V gene, CDR1 is SNHLY and CDR2 is FYNNEI. Trimming cost V 6 bases and J 7 bases, with 9 bases left between them. The CDR3 reads CASRVALGELFF. DNA of the CDR3: TGTGCCAGCAGGGTAGCTCTCGGGGAGCTGTTTTTT.

This sequence joins TRBV15 and TRBJ2-7; 8 bases align to TRBD2. The germline V gene has CDR1 LNHNV and CDR2 YYDKDF (reference sequence). The CDR3 spans 14 residues. The trim removed 5 bases at V and 2 bases at J, leaving 5 bases unmatched. The DNA of the CDR3 is TGTGCCACCAGCTCCGGGAGGGGGACCTACGAGCAGTACTTC. Its translation is CATSSGRGTYEQYF.

This clonotype was detected a few times. The V call is TRBV7-3, the J call TRBJ2-1; 9 bases are a match to TRBD2. Germline trimming cut 5 bases from V and 4 bases from J; bases unmatched to any gene: 12. Germline CDR1 reads SGHTA; CDR2 reads FQGTGA. CDR3 length: 17 amino acids. The chain's CDR3 is CASSQGGRLAEYNEQFF. The CDR3 DNA reads TGTGCCAGCAGCCAGGGGGGGAGACTAGCGGAGTACAATGAGCAGTTCTTC.

The chain uses TRBV19 and TRBJ2-1; D is ambiguous. CDR3 length: 12 amino acids. V was clipped by 6 bases and J by 5 bases, with 8 bases between them. Germline loops: CDR1 LNHDA, CDR2 SQIVND (reference sequence). CDR3 in DNA: TGTGCCAGTAGCCGCGGACACAATGAGCAGTTCTTC. This codes for CASSRGHNEQFF. The whole variable domain, filled in from reference TRBV19 and TRBJ2-1, reads DGGITQSPKYLFRKEGQNVTLSCEQNLNHDAMYWYRQDPGQGLRLIYYSQIVNDFQKGDIAEGYSVSREKKESFPLTVTSAQKNPTAFYLCASSRGHNEQFFGPGTRLTVL.

This clonotype was observed at least ten times. The rearrangement uses TRBV12-3 or TRBV12-4 and TRBJ2-1; D is unclear. Trimming took 3 bases from V and 5 from J, leaving 17 bases between them. CDR3 length: 16 amino acids. The CDR3 nucleotides read TGTGCCAGCAGTTTGGTCGTCCTTACCTCTGACAATGAGCAGTTCTTC. This encodes CASSLVVLTSDNEQFF.

In this sample, this clonotype turned up many times. V is TRBV20-1 and J is TRBJ1-2; D might be TRBD1 (5 bases). V lost 3 bases and J lost 8, with 19 bases in between. Germline CDR1 reads DFQATT; CDR2 reads SNEGSKA (reference sequence). This CDR3 region has 14 residues. The CDR3 DNA follows: TGCAGTGCTAGTACAGGCGGCTCACCGGGCGGCTACACCTTC. It encodes CSASTGGSPGGYTF.

This clonotype showed up many times. V gene TRBV29-1 combines with J gene TRBJ2-7; 8 nucleotides agree with TRBD2. Germline V gene sequence: CDR1 SQVTM, CDR2 ANQGSEA. The CDR3 runs to 14 residues. V shed 5 bases and J 3 bases; nucleotides not matched to a gene: 9. The CDR3 here is CSVQSGSLRYEQYF. CDR3 sequence (DNA): TGCAGCGTTCAAAGCGGGAGTTTACGCTACGAGCAGTACTTC.

This clonotype was found many times. The chain carries TRBV4-3 and TRBJ2-1; 10 nucleotides agree with TRBD2. This CDR3 has 19 amino acids. In germline, CDR1 is LGHNA, CDR2 YSLEER. V lost 1 base, J lost 0 bases, and 9 bases stayed unmatched. The CDR3 bases are TGCGCCAGCAGCCAAGCCGGGACTAGCGCCCTTAGCTCCTACAATGAGCAGTTCTTC. It encodes CASSQAGTSALSSYNEQFF.

This clonotype was seen only a few times. The chain links TRBV6-5 to TRBJ1-2; D ambiguous. This CDR3 spans 12 amino acids. Trimming took off 2 bases at V and 8 bases at J, with 9 bases between the two ends. CDR1 MNHEY and CDR2 SVGAGI come from the germline V gene. The CDR3 DNA reads as TGTGCCAGCAGTTACGAAGGGAGAGGCTACACCTTC. The encoded protein is CASSYEGRGYTF.

This clonotype appeared many times. It is unclear where the CDR3 begins or ends on the DNA, so no DNA is shown, and the CDR3 is as TCRdb lists it. The rearrangement uses TRBV20-1 and TRBJ2-5; the table's D call of TRBD1 was not tested on the DNA. The CDR3 length is 15 residues, termini included. From germline, CDR1 is DFQATT and CDR2 SNEGSKA (reference sequence). CDR3 protein: CSASRDRGFLETQYF.

In regard to this clonotype: This could be a read error, since a much larger clone is one nucleotide away. This sequence joins TRBV3-1 and TRBJ2-3, with D maybe TRBD2 (6 bases). Per the germline V gene, CDR1 is LGHDT and CDR2 is YNNKEL (reference sequence). The CDR3 spans 14 residues. CDR3 loop: CASSLSGRTYTQYF. CDR3 in DNA: TGTGCCAGCAGCCTTAGCGGCCGCACATATACGCAGTATTTT.

This clonotype appeared many times. The chain employs TRBV7-9 and TRBJ1-1; no clear D. Between the trimmed V and J ends, which lost 5 bases and 4 bases, there was a span of 5 bases. This CDR3 contains 11 residues. CDR1 SEHNR and CDR2 FQNEAQ come from the germline V gene (reference sequence). The CDR3 DNA reads TGTGCCAGCAGCCCGAGCACTGAAGCTTTCTTT. This gives the protein CASSPSTEAFF.

Many counts were recorded for this clonotype. This chain uses TRBV11-2 with TRBJ1-1, with 7 bases identical to TRBD1. Germline V lookup: CDR1 SGHAT, CDR2 FQNNGV. This CDR3 has 18 amino acids. The trim removed 3 bases at V and 4 bases at J, leaving 17 bases unmatched. The CDR3 sequence is CASSFSTGQETRGTEAFF. CDR3 DNA: TGTGCCAGCAGCTTCTCGACAGGACAGGAAACCCGGGGCACTGAAGCTTTCTTT.

This clonotype came up many times. The chain links TRBV5-1 to TRBJ2-7, with 11 bases matching TRBD1. CDR1 SGHRS and CDR2 YFSETQ come from the germline V gene. This CDR3 is 14 amino acids long. V dropped 4 bases and J dropped 5; count of bases not matched to a gene: 5. The CDR3 spells CASSPGQGVNEQYF. CDR3 DNA: TGCGCCAGCAGCCCGGGACAGGGGGTCAACGAGCAGTACTTC.

This clonotype has a count of ten or more. This chain joins TRBV6-2 or TRBV6-3 and TRBJ1-2; no clear D gene. V was shortened by 5 bases and J by 8 bases, with 9 bases between the two germline ends. CDR1 MNHEY and CDR2 SVGEGT come from the germline V gene. This CDR3 is 11 amino acids long. The CDR3 reads CASSTGPGYTF. DNA for the CDR3: TGTGCCAGCAGTACCGGGCCCGGCTACACCTTC.

This clonotype was recorded at least ten times. The chain is built from TRBV25-1 and TRBJ2-7; D is undetermined. V shed 1 base and J shed 3 bases, with 4 bases lying between them. CDR3 size: 12 residues. CDR1 and CDR2 from the germline V gene are MGHDK and SYGVNS. The CDR3 DNA is TGTGCCAGCAGTGAATCCATCTACGAGCAGTACTTC. Translation gives CASSESIYEQYF.

In its sample, this clonotype was seen a few times. The chain is built from TRBV7-2 and TRBJ2-5; TRBD2 is a possible D gene (5 bases). The germline V gene has CDR1 SGHTA and CDR2 FQGNSA. The length of the CDR3 is 14 residues. Trimming removed 5 bases at V and 5 bases at J, with 15 bases between. CDR3: CASSLVVGGETQYF. The CDR3 coding sequence is TGTGCCAGCAGCCTCGTGGTGGGCGGGGAGACCCAGTACTTC. Full variable domain (remainder filled in from reference TRBV7-2 and TRBJ2-5): GAGVSQSPSNKVTEKGKDVELRCDPISGHTALYWYRQSLGQGLEFLIYFQGNSAPDKSGLPSDRFSAERTGGSVSTLTIQRTQQEDSAVYLCASSLVVGGETQYFGPGTRLLVL.

The chain employs TRBV10-3 and TRBJ2-1, with D possibly being TRBD2 (6 bases). CDR1 and CDR2 from the germline V gene are ENHRY and SYGVKD. Trimming shortened V by 7 bases and J by 0 bases, and 16 bases separated the two germline ends. The CDR3 covers 16 residues. The CDR3 DNA sequence: TGTGCCATCACCGCGCGGGGCGGAAGCTCCTACAATGAGCAGTTCTTC. Its protein is CAITARGGSSYNEQFF.

This clonotype was recorded at least ten times. The chain combines TRBV6-5 with TRBJ2-7; TRBD2 matches at 7 bases. The germline gives CDR1 MNHEY, CDR2 SVGAGI. V was clipped by 6 bases and J by 4 bases; unmatched bases: 0. The CDR3 loop spans 11 amino acids. The CDR3 region is CASSGGYEQYF. CDR3 in DNA: TGTGCCAGCAGCGGGGGGTACGAGCAGTACTTC.

This clonotype showed up many times. This chain uses TRBV20-1 with TRBJ2-7; 7 positions match TRBD1. The germline V gene encodes CDR1 DFQATT and CDR2 SNEGSKA (reference sequence). J was trimmed by 1 base and V by 6 bases; bases with no gene match: 9. The CDR3 loop spans 14 amino acids. The CDR3 reads CSAVPPDRSYEQYF. CDR3 sequence (DNA): TGCAGTGCGGTACCCCCGGACAGGTCCTACGAGCAGTACTTC.

V usage is TRBV6-5 and J usage is TRBJ2-4, with 10 bases fitting TRBD2. CDR1 and CDR2 (germline): MNHEY, SVGAGI. The J segment lost 8 bases and the V segment lost 0 bases, leaving 7 bases of the junction unmatched. The CDR3 extends over 16 amino acids. The CDR3 reads CASSYSLAGDGDIQYF. The CDR3 nucleotides read TGTGCCAGCAGTTACTCCCTAGCGGGAGATGGAGACATTCAGTACTTC.

The V and J genes are TRBV12-3 or TRBV12-4 and TRBJ2-7; no clear D. The CDR3 loop spans 14 amino acids. V was clipped by 1 base and J by 4 bases, with 11 bases between them. As DNA, the CDR3 is TGTGCCAGCAGTTTAGGGGGATCAGGATACGAGCAGTACTTC. It specifies CASSLGGSGYEQYF.

This clonotype was counted at least ten times. The rearrangement uses TRBV13 and TRBJ2-7; D gene ambiguous. Germline-derived CDR1 and CDR2 are PRHDT and FYEKMQ (reference sequence). The CDR3 runs to 14 residues. The V end was cut by 1 base, the J end by 5 bases, with 12 bases between. The CDR3 is CASSLARAVDEQYF. The CDR3 DNA is TGTGCCAGCAGCTTAGCAAGGGCGGTCGACGAGCAGTACTTC.

This clonotype has a count of ten or more. The chain recombines TRBV6-2 or TRBV6-3 with TRBJ2-3, with 7 bases identical to TRBD1. The CDR3 totals 12 residues. The trim removed 8 bases at V and 8 bases at J, leaving 7 bases unmatched. Per the germline V gene, CDR1 is MNHEY and CDR2 is SVGEGT. The DNA for the CDR3 is TGTGCCAGCGGGGGACAGCTCTTTACGCAGTATTTT. Protein sequence: CASGGQLFTQYF.

This clonotype was detected many times. This chain uses TRBV7-8 with TRBJ2-7; D call uncertain. With 1 base removed from V and 5 bases from J, the gap between germline ends came to 18 bases. Germline V lookup: CDR1 SGHVS, CDR2 FQNEAQ. The CDR3 is made up of 16 amino acids. The CDR3 protein is CASSLVSLGPSNEQYF. The CDR3 DNA follows: TGTGCCAGCAGCTTAGTGTCTCTGGGCCCCTCAAACGAGCAGTACTTC. Using reference TRBV7-8 and TRBJ2-7 for the parts outside the CDR3, the full variable domain is GAGVSQSPRYKVAKRGQDVALRCDPISGHVSLFWYQQALGQGPEFLTYFQNEAQLDKSGLPSDRFFAERPEGSVSTLKIQRTQQEDSAVYLCASSLVSLGPSNEQYFGPGTRLTVT.

About this clonotype itself: This may be a read error, as it is one base from a much larger clone. The chain carries TRBV7-9 and TRBJ2-1; the D is unclear. Per the germline V gene, CDR1 is SEHNR and CDR2 is FQNEAQ (reference sequence). V lost 9 bases to trimming and J lost 7 bases, with 10 bases between them. The CDR3 length is 11 residues. The CDR3 region has the DNA TGTGCCAGGAGAGGCCAAAATGAGCAGTTCTTC. Its protein is CARRGQNEQFF.